Below are 20 T cell receptor beta chains sequenced from a single sample in a study of PD-1 blockade in classical Hodgkin lymphoma. Data came from immunoSEQ multiplex PCR; TCRdb stores just in-frame clones and leaves some out. This table holds 25,000 to 35,000 clones, 85% found once. All the patients suffered relapse after autologous stem cell transplantation, and brentuximab vedotin exposure differed. Negative magnetic selection isolated CD4+ T cells from thawed PBMCs. The specimen comprised CD4+ T cells from blood, sampled at baseline. Every receptor here comes from a human donor with classical Hodgkin lymphoma.

The chain uses TRBV2 and TRBJ2-1, with unresolved D. CDR1 is SNHLY, CDR2 FYNNEI, per germline. V gave up 8 bases and J gave up 8 bases, with 19 bases separating them. This CDR3 is built from 14 residues. This chain's CDR3 is CASGARRTHYEQFF. The CDR3 nucleotides are TGTGCCAGCGGCGCGCGACGGACCCACTATGAGCAGTTCTTC. Variable domain in full (rest from reference TRBV2 and TRBJ2-1): EPEVTQTPSHQVTQMGQEVILRCVPISNHLYFYWYRQILGQKVEFLVSFYNNEISEKSEIFDDQFSVERPDGSNFTLKIRSTKLEDSAMYFCASGARRTHYEQFFGPGTRLTVL.

The V call is TRBV5-1, the J call TRBJ2-1; D ambiguous. V gave up 1 base and J gave up 7 bases, with 24 bases separating them. The CDR3 runs to 18 residues. From germline, CDR1 is SGHRS and CDR2 YFSETQ. The CDR3 reads CASSLSPPGPALGNEQFF. CDR3 in DNA: TGCGCCAGCAGCTTGAGTCCCCCCGGGCCGGCCCTAGGTAATGAGCAGTTCTTC. Using reference TRBV5-1 and TRBJ2-1 for the parts outside the CDR3, the full variable domain is KAGVTQTPRYLIKTRGQQVTLSCSPISGHRSVSWYQQTPGQGLQFLFEYFSETQRNKGNFPGRFSGRQFSNSRSEMNVSTLELGDSALYLCASSLSPPGPALGNEQFFGPGTRLTVL.

This chain connects TRBV5-1 to TRBJ2-3; 8 bases are shared with TRBD1. The length of the CDR3 is 15 residues. J was trimmed by 4 bases and V by 2 bases; bases with no gene match: 6. The germline CDR1 and CDR2 sequences are SGHRS and YFSETQ. The CDR3 sequence is CASSLGQGNADTQYF. The CDR3 DNA reads TGCGCCAGCAGCTTAGGACAGGGTAACGCAGATACGCAGTATTTT. The entire variable domain, with the rest obtained from reference TRBV5-1 and TRBJ2-3, is as follows: KAGVTQTPRYLIKTRGQQVTLSCSPISGHRSVSWYQQTPGQGLQFLFEYFSETQRNKGNFPGRFSGRQFSNSRSEMNVSTLELGDSALYLCASSLGQGNADTQYFGPGTRLTVL.

V usage is TRBV7-2 and J usage is TRBJ2-2, with 14 bases that match TRBD2. The CDR3 runs 19 residues. V was pared by 5 bases and J by 0 bases, with 8 bases of the junction left unmatched. Per the germline V gene, CDR1 is SGHTA and CDR2 is FQGNSA. CDR3 nucleotide sequence: TGTGCCAGCAGCCAACCCCGACTAGCGGGAGGGACGAACACCGGGGAGCTGTTTTTT. It is translated as CASSQPRLAGGTNTGELFF.

The genes are TRBV7-8 and TRBJ2-5; perhaps TRBD1 as D (6 bases). CDR1 SGHVS and CDR2 FQNEAQ come from the germline V gene. The CDR3 is made up of 13 amino acids. With 7 bases removed from V and 0 bases from J, the gap between germline ends came to 9 bases. The CDR3 region has the DNA TGTGCCAGCAAACGGGACAACCAAGAGACCCAGTACTTC. Its protein is CASKRDNQETQYF.

This chain joins TRBV7-2 and TRBJ2-3; TRBD2 agrees at 14 bases. CDR1 is SGHTA and CDR2 is FQGNSA in the germline V gene. The CDR3 sequence is 17 residues long. J was trimmed by 6 bases and V by 3 bases; bases with no gene match: 8. The CDR3, as DNA: TGTGCCAGCAGCTTGGAACCGGGACTAGCGGGAGTCGATACGCAGTATTTT. Amino acid sequence: CASSLEPGLAGVDTQYF.

This sequence joins TRBV5-1 and TRBJ2-7, with 7 nucleotides matching TRBD2. The germline V gene encodes CDR1 SGHRS and CDR2 YFSETQ. The trim removed 0 bases at V and 6 bases at J, leaving 9 bases unmatched. This CDR3 region has 15 residues. The CDR3 DNA follows: TGCGCCAGCAGCTTGGACGGGGGAGGGCCCGGCGAGCAGTACTTC. Protein product: CASSLDGGGPGEQYF.

The chain links TRBV11-3 to TRBJ2-6; D might be TRBD1 (5 bases). The CDR3 runs to 17 residues. V gave up 5 bases and J gave up 2 bases, with 16 bases separating them. Germline CDR1 is SGHNT and CDR2 is YENEEA. CDR3 nucleotide sequence: TGTGCCAGCAGCCTAAGCCAGACAGCTGCTGGGGCCAACGTCCTGACTTTC. It codes for CASSLSQTAAGANVLTF.

This chain links TRBV4-3 with TRBJ2-3; D gene ambiguous. Germline V gene sequence: CDR1 LGHNA, CDR2 YSLEER. Trimming took 1 base from V and 9 from J, leaving 26 bases between them. The CDR3 loop spans 18 amino acids. CDR3 residues: CASSQARQDSPVSLTQYF. The CDR3 DNA follows: TGCGCCAGCAGCCAAGCAAGGCAGGATTCCCCGGTGAGCCTGACGCAGTATTTT.

The rearrangement uses TRBV5-1 and TRBJ2-7; D remains ambiguous. V lost 1 base, J lost 1 base, and 21 bases lay in between. CDR3 length: 18 residues. Germline CDR1 SGHRS, CDR2 YFSETQ. CDR3 DNA: TGCGCCAGCAGCTTGTACGTCAGTTTCGGCCGTAGGTCCTACGAGCAGTACTTC. This gives the protein CASSLYVSFGRRSYEQYF.

The V gene is TRBV4-1, the J gene TRBJ1-4; 9 bases match TRBD1. The germline gives CDR1 MGHRA, CDR2 YSYEKL. V trimming: 5 bases; J trimming: 7 bases; junction bases outside the gene matches: 5. This CDR3 comprises 14 residues. DNA of the CDR3: TGCGCCAGCAGCAAGGACAGGGGAGCTGAAAAACTGTTTTTT. It yields the protein CASSKDRGAEKLFF.

This chain joins TRBV10-2 and TRBJ2-7; D remains ambiguous. Germline assignment: CDR1 WSHSY and CDR2 SAAADI. V was trimmed by 6 bases and J by 6 bases, leaving 12 bases between them. The CDR3 is made up of 12 amino acids. CDR3 bases: TGCGCCAGCAGCCAAACTTGGGGCGAGCAGTACTTC. This encodes CASSQTWGEQYF.

J is TRBJ1-2 and V is TRBV30, with unresolved D. The CDR3 contains 12 residues. Germline V gives CDR1 GTSNPN, CDR2 SVGIG (reference sequence). V dropped 5 bases and J dropped 1 base, with 8 bases sitting between them. CDR3 sequence reads: CAWGRDNYGYTF. CDR3 nucleotides: TGTGCCTGGGGGAGGGATAACTATGGCTACACCTTC.

The rearrangement uses TRBV6-5 and TRBJ1-1; D is possibly TRBD1 (5 bases). This CDR3 contains 15 residues. V lost 0 bases to trimming and J lost 10 bases, with 18 bases between them. Germline-derived CDR1 and CDR2 are MNHEY and SVGAGI. The CDR3 DNA reads TGTGCCAGCAGTTACTCGGGGGGACTCTTTAGGGGAGCTTTCTTT. It yields the protein CASSYSGGLFRGAFF.

This chain links TRBV5-1 with TRBJ1-4; D unclear. CDR3 size: 15 residues. Germline CDR1 reads SGHRS; CDR2 reads YFSETQ. Trimming shortened V by 2 bases and J by 4 bases, and 12 bases separated the two germline ends. Here the CDR3 DNA reads TGCGCCAGCAGCTTTAGAGGAGCAGATAATGAAAAACTGTTTTTT. Amino acids: CASSFRGADNEKLFF.

The V gene is TRBV7-2, the J gene TRBJ1-2; 9 bases align to TRBD1. CDR3 length: 13 amino acids. Germline CDR1 is SGHTA and CDR2 is FQGNSA. V lost 11 bases, J lost 3 bases, and 7 bases stayed unmatched. The CDR3, as DNA: TGTGCCCGCGTGCGACAGGGGGACTATGGCTACACCTTC. Its translation is CARVRQGDYGYTF.

The CDR3 DNA reads TGCGCCAGCAGCCAGAAGGGACTAGCGGGAGGCTCCTACAATGAGCAGTTCTTC. Encoded protein: CASSQKGLAGGSYNEQFF. The chain joins TRBV4-1 to TRBJ2-1, with 15 positions matching TRBD2. This CDR3 has 18 residues. Germline-derived CDR1 and CDR2 are MGHRA and YSYEKL. V lost 3 bases, J lost 0 bases, and 3 bases stayed unmatched.

This sequence joins TRBV19 and TRBJ1-2, with 8 bases identical to TRBD1. The CDR3 contains 15 residues. Germline CDR1 is LNHDA and CDR2 is SQIVND (reference sequence). Trimming cost V 4 bases and J 1 base; bases outside gene matches: 5. The CDR3 DNA is TGTGCCAGTAGTAGCCGGGACAGGAGTAACTATGGCTACACCTTC. This gives the protein CASSSRDRSNYGYTF.

This clone was picked up one time. The chain couples TRBV7-2 to TRBJ1-2; TRBD1 agrees at 7 bases. The V gene's germline CDR1 is SGHTA and CDR2 FQGNSA. The CDR3 totals 15 residues. J was trimmed by 4 bases and V by 0 bases; bases with no gene match: 5. The chain's CDR3 is CASSLALGGVYGYTF. In nucleotides, the CDR3 is TGTGCCAGCAGCTTAGCCTTAGGGGGCGTCTATGGCTACACCTTC.

This clone was picked up one time. The chain links TRBV11-2 to TRBJ1-1, with 9 bases identical to TRBD1. J lost 1 base, V lost 8 bases, and 2 bases had no gene match. From germline, CDR1 is SGHAT and CDR2 FQNNGV. The CDR3 contains 13 residues. CDR3 amino acids: CASGTGPNTEAFF. CDR3 sequence (DNA): TGTGCCAGCGGGACAGGGCCGAACACTGAAGCTTTCTTT.